These 21 T cell receptor beta chains came from one sample sequenced in a study of blood T cells in healthy people across ages. PCR was performed a second time for about 7 to 11 cycles using a sample-barcoded 5' primer and a J-beta primer mix. Using its own MiXCR run on the 5' RACE reads, TCRdb lists one record per CDR3 protein. Of about a million distinct CDR3 sequences listed, roughly 48% are singletons. Sequenced input: blood. The receptors originated from a man in his thirties or forties in good health.

This clonotype occurred a few times. The chain employs TRBV20-1 and TRBJ1-6; TRBD1 might be the D (6 bases). Germline V gene lookup returns CDR1 DFQATT and CDR2 SNEGSKA (reference sequence). This CDR3 spans 14 amino acids. V lost 5 bases and J lost 9, with 17 bases in between. Written as DNA, the CDR3 is TGCAGTGCTCGCGGAGGGACATCCCCTTCACCCCTCCACTTT. It codes for CSARGGTSPSPLHF.

This clonotype was found a few times. J is TRBJ1-6 and V is TRBV27; TRBD1 is a possible D gene (6 bases). Germline assignment: CDR1 MNHEY and CDR2 SMNVEV (reference sequence). V lost 5 bases and J 5 bases, leaving 13 bases between the germline ends. This CDR3 is built from 15 residues. The DNA of the CDR3 is TGTGCCAGCAGTACCCAGGGGTCCCATAATTCACCCCTCCACTTT. Translation gives CASSTQGSHNSPLHF.

The V gene is TRBV9, the J gene TRBJ2-2, with D perhaps assigned TRBD1 or TRBD2 (5 bases each). Germline V gene data show CDR1 as SGDLS and CDR2 as YYNGEE. The ends were cut back, 4 bases at V and 0 bases at J, with 19 bases in the middle. The CDR3 is 18 amino acids. This CDR3 reads CASSPGAGGPANTGELFF. Written as DNA, the CDR3 is TGTGCCAGCAGCCCTGGAGCTGGGGGTCCCGCGAACACCGGGGAGCTGTTTTTT.

This clonotype has at least ten counts. The J gene is TRBJ2-3, the V gene TRBV14; D gene uncertain. Trimming stripped 8 bases from V and 4 bases from J, with 7 bases between. Germline values: CDR1 SGHDN, CDR2 FVKESK. The CDR3 extends over 11 amino acids. The CDR3 loop reads CASALSDTQYF. Written as DNA, the CDR3 is TGTGCCAGCGCTCTATCAGATACGCAGTATTTT.

This rearrangement joins TRBV7-9 to TRBJ2-1; a weak D match, TRBD1 (5 bases). Trimming took 2 bases from V and 6 from J, leaving 14 bases between them. This CDR3 has 15 residues. CDR1 is SEHNR and CDR2 is FQNEAQ in the germline V gene (reference sequence). The CDR3 DNA is TGTGCCAGCAGCTTATCAGCAGGGAAAGTCAATGAGCAGTTCTTC. It specifies CASSLSAGKVNEQFF.

As to this clonotype: The junction departs from germline at one end; a sequencing error may be responsible. The chain is built from TRBV6-2 or TRBV6-3 and TRBJ2-7; D is undetermined. The DNA end is a closer match to TRBJ2-5, so the J assignment may be wrong. There are 14 residues in the CDR3. The germline V gene has CDR1 MNHEY and CDR2 SVGEGT. CDR3 protein: CASSDSYGIVTQYF. CDR3 bases: TGTGCCAGCAGTGACTCTTACGGAATAGTGACCCAGTACTTC.

This clonotype was picked up a small number of times. The V gene is TRBV27, the J gene TRBJ2-5; no clear D gene. The DNA end is a closer match to TRBJ2-7, so the J assignment may be wrong. CDR1 and CDR2 from the germline V gene are MNHEY and SMNVEV (reference sequence). CDR3 length equals 13 residues. CDR3 protein: CASSLSSQVEQYF. CDR3 in DNA: TGTGCCAGCAGTTTATCGAGTCAGGTCGAGCAGTACTTC.

As for this clonotype: At one end the junction does not follow the germline gene, possibly because of a read error. In nucleotides, the CDR3 is TGTGACAGCAAAGCCGAGCGGGTGAGCACAGATACGCAGTATTTT. Translated, it gives CDSKAERVSTDTQYF. V and J are TRBV2 and TRBJ2-3; possibly TRBD2 for D (6 bases). In germline, CDR1 is SNHLY, CDR2 FYNNEI. This CDR3 comprises 15 residues.

In its sample, this clonotype was seen a few times. V and J are TRBV6-2 or TRBV6-3 and TRBJ2-5; 10 nucleotides line up with TRBD2. CDR3 length: 17 residues. Germline V lookup: CDR1 MNHEY, CDR2 SVGEGT. V lost 2 bases and J lost 0; bases outside the gene matches: 6. The CDR3 DNA reads TGTGCCAGCAGTTACGTAGCGGGGGGCCTTCACCAAGAGACCCAGTACTTC. Amino acid sequence: CASSYVAGGLHQETQYF.

The V call is TRBV3-1, the J call TRBJ2-5; D is undetermined. Germline assignment: CDR1 LGHDT and CDR2 YNNKEL (reference sequence). Trimming shortened V by 4 bases and J by 7 bases, and 13 bases separated the two germline ends. This CDR3 is 13 amino acids long. For the CDR3, the DNA is TGTGCCAGCAGCCGACAAGGCCCCTCGACCCAGTACTTC. Translation gives CASSRQGPSTQYF.

The chain carries TRBV29-1 and TRBJ1-2; D remains ambiguous. The CDR3 runs to 12 residues. CDR1 is SQVTM, CDR2 ANQGSEA, per germline. Trimming removed 2 bases at V and 6 bases at J, with 10 bases between. The CDR3 coding sequence is TGCAGCGTTGAAACCCCGAGGGATGGCTACACCTTC. Amino acids: CSVETPRDGYTF.

This clonotype was recorded a few times. The V and J genes are TRBV27 and TRBJ2-1, with 8 bases fitting TRBD1. The V gene's germline CDR1 is MNHEY and CDR2 SMNVEV (reference sequence). The CDR3 spans 18 residues. J lost 4 bases, V lost 5 bases, and 16 bases had no gene match. CDR3: CASSTIGGRGRTYNEQFF. CDR3 nucleotide sequence: TGTGCCAGCAGTACCATCGGCGGCAGGGGGCGAACGTACAATGAGCAGTTCTTC.

This clonotype is a singleton in its sample. The rearrangement joins TRBV6-6 to TRBJ1-2; a possible D gene is TRBD1 (6 bases). Germline V gene lookup returns CDR1 MNHNY and CDR2 SVGAGI (reference sequence). CDR3 length equals 17 residues. V gave up 0 bases and J gave up 4 bases, with 18 bases separating them. The CDR3 sequence is CASSYSSTDSRAYGYTF. The CDR3, as DNA: TGTGCCAGCAGTTACTCCTCAACGGACAGCCGGGCCTATGGCTACACCTTC.

This chain uses TRBV29-1 with TRBJ1-5, with a weak D call TRBD1 (6 bases). CDR1 is SQVTM, CDR2 ANQGSEA, per germline. The CDR3 is 12 residues long. Trimming took 6 bases from V and 6 from J, leaving 12 bases between them. The CDR3 loop is CSVGHSGQPQHF. CDR3 coding DNA: TGCAGCGTGGGACATTCAGGTCAGCCCCAGCATTTT. Supplemented by reference TRBV29-1 and TRBJ1-5, the full variable domain reads SAVISQKPSRDICQRGTSLTIQCQVDSQVTMMFWYRQQPGQSLTLIATANQGSEATYESGFVIDKFPISRPNLTFSTLTVSNMSPEDSSIYLCSVGHSGQPQHFGDGTRLSIL.

V and J are TRBV29-1 and TRBJ1-2, with 9 positions matching TRBD1. CDR1 and CDR2 (germline): SQVTM, ANQGSEA. CDR3 length equals 12 residues. V was clipped by 7 bases and J by 3 bases; unmatched bases: 3. CDR3 amino acids: CSADRGDYGYTF. Here the CDR3 DNA reads TGCAGCGCGGACAGGGGTGACTATGGCTACACCTTC.

This chain links TRBV29-1 with TRBJ1-2; the D is unclear. Germline V gene data show CDR1 as SQVTM and CDR2 as ANQGSEA. The CDR3 length is 15 residues. V gave up 4 bases and J gave up 5 bases, with 20 bases separating them. This CDR3 is CSVVSFDTLGYGYTF. Written as DNA, the CDR3 is TGCAGCGTTGTTTCCTTCGACACATTGGGGTATGGCTACACCTTC.

J is TRBJ1-5 and V is TRBV5-6; TRBD1 aligns across 8 bases. The CDR3 is made up of 14 amino acids. Losses at the gene ends were 5 bases for V and 5 bases for J; bases not matched to a gene: 6. Germline CDR1 SGHDT, CDR2 YYEEEE. The CDR3 loop is CASSYRTGHQPQHF. CDR3 sequence (DNA): TGTGCCAGCAGTTACCGGACAGGGCATCAGCCCCAGCATTTT.

The V call is TRBV4-1, the J call TRBJ2-5; D possibly uses TRBD1 or TRBD2 (5 bases each). V was trimmed by 2 bases and J by 11 bases, leaving 27 bases between them. Germline V CDR1 and CDR2: MGHRA, YSYEKL. This CDR3 is 17 amino acids long. The CDR3 DNA reads TGCGCCAGCAGCCAATTGTTAGTTAGCGTAGGGGACGGTGAGCAGTACTTC. It is translated as CASSQLLVSVGDGEQYF.

This clonotype was seen more than once but under ten times. The chain is built from TRBV5-1 and TRBJ2-1, with 8 bases aligning to TRBD1. V shed 0 bases, J shed 8 bases, and the junction held 7 bases outside the gene matches. The CDR3 spans 15 residues. Germline V gives CDR1 SGHRS, CDR2 YFSETQ. The CDR3 DNA follows: TGCGCCAGCAGCTTGGTGACAGGGGAGAGCCATGAGCAGTTCTTC. Translating gives CASSLVTGESHEQFF.

The gene calls are TRBV12-3 or TRBV12-4 and TRBJ2-7; TRBD1 aligns across 7 bases. Trimming cost V 5 bases and J 0 bases; bases outside gene matches: 7. CDR3 size: 15 residues. CDR3 nucleotides: TGTGCCAGCAGTCGACAGGGTTCCAGCTCCTACGAGCAGTACTTC. Its protein is CASSRQGSSSYEQYF.

This clonotype has only a few counts. The rearrangement joins TRBV6-2 or TRBV6-3 to TRBJ1-2; D is ambiguous. V lost 2 bases to trimming and J lost 8 bases, with 12 bases between them. CDR1 and CDR2 (germline): MNHEY, SVGEGT. The CDR3 runs 13 residues. CDR3 nucleotide sequence: TGTGCCAGCAGTTACACCGCCCCTCGCGGCTACACCTTC. It specifies CASSYTAPRGYTF.